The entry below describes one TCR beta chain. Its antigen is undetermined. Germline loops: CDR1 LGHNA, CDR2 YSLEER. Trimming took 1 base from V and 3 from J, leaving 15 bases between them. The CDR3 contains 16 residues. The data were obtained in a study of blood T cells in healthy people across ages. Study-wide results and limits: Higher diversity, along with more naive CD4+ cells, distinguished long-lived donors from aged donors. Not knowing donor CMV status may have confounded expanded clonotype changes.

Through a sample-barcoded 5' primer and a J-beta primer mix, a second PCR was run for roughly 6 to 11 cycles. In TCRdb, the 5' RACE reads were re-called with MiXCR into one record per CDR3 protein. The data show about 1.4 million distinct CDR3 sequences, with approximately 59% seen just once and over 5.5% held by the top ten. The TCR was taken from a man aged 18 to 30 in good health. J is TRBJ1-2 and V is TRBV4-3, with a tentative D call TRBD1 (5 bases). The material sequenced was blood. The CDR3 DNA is TGCGCCAGCAGCCAAGTGACAGATCCCACATACTATGGCTACACCTTC. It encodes CASSQVTDPTYYGYTF.